This T cell receptor (beta chain) was recovered during a study of blood T cells in healthy people across ages. It was with a sample-barcoded 5' primer and a J-beta primer mix that a second PCR of about 6 to 11 cycles was run. TCRdb re-analysed the 5' RACE reads in MiXCR, keeping a single row per CDR3 protein. The sample yields 800,000 to 950,000 distinct CDR3 sequences, 25% to 30% seen once. In this sample, this clonotype turned up many times. Its antigen remains unknown. CDR3 length: 14 amino acids. With 0 bases clipped from V and 12 bases from J, the junction kept 7 bases outside the gene matches. CDR1 and CDR2 from the germline V gene are SGHTA and FQGTGA. Study findings and constraints: Diversity of TCR beta per million T cells declined in a roughly linear way with age.

These data were also filed under a second study, of T cells of mothers and their children. Turning to that study: At a sensitivity of about 92 clones per million clonotypes, no persistent microchimeric T cell clones appeared.

This sequence was found in a woman aged 40 to 55 in good health. The sequenced sample consisted of blood. The rearrangement links TRBV7-3 to TRBJ2-4; 8 nucleotides match TRBD1. CDR3 nucleotides: TGTGCCAGCAGCTTAACTCTCGGACAGGGACATCAGTACTTC. It is translated as CASSLTLGQGHQYF.